This T cell receptor (beta chain) derives from a study of CD8+ T cells in alopecia areata. In the study overall: Percent affected scalp area, the SALT score, rated treated patients' severity.

Findings and limits, study-wide: Clonality in lesional scalp, especially alopecia totalis/universalis, exceeded that of normal scalp. In scalp samples, resident alphabeta T cells of normal skin are also sequenced.

This sample's treatment: oral pan-JAK inhibitor, 5-10 mg twice daily. Collected material from alopecia areata patients comprised lesional scalp punch biopsies and peripheral blood. A few counts support this clone. The antigen remains unidentified. The sequencing template was cDNA reverse transcribed from extracted RNA. Measured with immunoSEQ multiplex PCR; TCRdb has only the in-frame clones, and not every one. The sample gives around 200,000 clones, 64% of which show up once; around 4% is in the top ten. The CDR3 is 16 residues long. Trimming cost V 0 bases and J 2 bases; bases outside gene matches: 6. Germline lookup yields CDR1 MNHNY and CDR2 SVGAGI (reference sequence).

The receptor was isolated from a human donor with alopecia areata. The chain uses TRBV6-6 and TRBJ2-7; 8 bases match TRBD2. Sequenced here: CD4+ T cells sorted from blood, sampled at week 4, from a patient treated with tofacitinib. Written as DNA, the CDR3 is TGTGCCAGCAGTTACTCCGGGGGGGGACCTACCTACGAGCAGTACTTC. It codes for CASSYSGGGPTYEQYF.